The rows below give T cell receptor beta chains drawn from one sample of a study of T-cell reconstitution after alpha-beta-depleted transplantation in children. TCRdb reprocessed the PCR reads via MiXCR and lists one record per CDR3 protein. The data contain about 640,000 distinct CDR3 sequences, approximately 15% of them seen just once; the ten biggest clones take up about 1.1%. The sequences come from PBMCs from the stem cell graft donor, collected from the stem cell graft. The receptors stem from a human donor who donated a stem cell graft to a child with acute myeloid leukemia. CDR3s include the opening cysteine and the closing phenylalanine or tryptophan. The order of the fields is D gene, clone size, J gene, V gene, CDR3 DNA, CDR3 protein. The D gene is left open where the match is weak. Part of the rows lack a size; the others show once, few, many or a class for expanded clones.

-,many,TRBJ1-5,TRBV20-1,TGCAGTGCTGGGGGGAGGGGGGATCAGCCCCAGCATTTT,CSAGGRGDQPQHF
TRBD2,many,TRBJ2-1,TRBV15,TGTGCCACCAGCAGTAAAGCGGGGGGGCCTCGGGAGCAGTTCTTC,CATSSKAGGPREQFF
-,few,TRBJ2-1,TRBV7-3,TGTGCCAGCAGCTTAGAGGGGGACCCCAATGAGCAGTTCTTC,CASSLEGDPNEQFF
-,few,TRBJ2-3,TRBV5-1,TGCGCCAGCAGCTTAGGTAGGAGCCTCGGCACAGATACGCAGTATTTT,CASSLGRSLGTDTQYF
-,-,TRBJ2-2,TRBV5-5,TGTGCCAGCAGCGTTACCTCCACCGGGGAGCTGTTTTTT,CASSVTSTGELFF
-,few,TRBJ1-4,TRBV4-3,TGCGCCAGCAGCCAATCCCCCCCCGGGACCTCCCATAATGAAAAACTGTTTTTT,CASSQSPPGTSHNEKLFF
-,many,TRBJ2-7,TRBV20-1,TGCAGTGCTAGAAACGCGTACGAGCAGTACTTC,CSARNAYEQYF
TRBD2,-,TRBJ2-1,TRBV7-2,TGTGCCAGCAGCTTAGCGGCTAGCGGGGGTATATCATCCTACAATGAGCAGTTCTTC,CASSLAASGGISSYNEQFF
-,many,TRBJ2-3,TRBV20-1,TGCAGTGCTAGAGACCTGTACCCAGATACGCAGTATTTT,CSARDLYPDTQYF
-,many,TRBJ2-7,TRBV15,TGTGCCACCAGCAGAGAGGGCCGGGAGCAGTACTTC,CATSREGREQYF
-,once,TRBJ2-1,TRBV20-1,TGCTGTGCTAGAGTCCTCCAGGGGGGGGGCCTTCGCAATGAGCAGTTCTTC,CCARVLQGGGLRNEQFF
TRBD1,few,TRBJ1-6,TRBV5-6,TGTGCCAGCAGCTACTTAGACAGGGTGGATTCACCCCTCCACTTT,CASSYLDRVDSPLHF
-,-,TRBJ1-5,TRBV24-1,TGTGCCACCAGCGCACAGGGTCAGCCCCAGCATTTT,CATSAQGQPQHF
TRBD2,few,TRBJ2-7,TRBV7-2,TGTGCCAGCAGCCCCGGGGGGGCGGCCTCCTACGAGCAGTACTTC,CASSPGGAASYEQYF
-,-,TRBJ2-3,TRBV30,TGTGCCTGGAGACGAGTAGATACGCAGTATTTT,CAWRRVDTQYF
-,few,TRBJ2-6,TRBV11-2,TGTGCCAGCAGGGTCTTGCCAGAAACGTTTCGGAGCTCTGGGGCCAACGTCCTGACTTTC,CASRVLPETFRSSGANVLTF
TRBD1,few,TRBJ2-5,TRBV5-6,TGTGCCAGCAGCTTTTTGACAGGGCAAGAGACCCAGTACTTC,CASSFLTGQETQYF
-,many,TRBJ2-5,TRBV12-3/TRBV12-4,TGTGCCAGCAGCTCGGGGGGCCCCGAGACCCAGTACTTC,CASSSGGPETQYF
-,-,TRBJ2-5,TRBV12-3/TRBV12-4,TGTGCCAGCAGCCAAATTAACGGGGCTCAAGAGACCCAGTACTTC,CASSQINGAQETQYF
TRBD2,few,TRBJ2-3,TRBV20-1,TGCAGTGCCCCCAACCCCACTGCGGGGGGTGGGGATACGCAGTATTTT,CSAPNPTAGGGDTQYF
TRBD1,-,TRBJ1-1,TRBV28,TGTGCCAGCAGTCCGCAGGGACAGGGGGATGAAGCTTTCTTT,CASSPQGQGDEAFF
TRBD2,few,TRBJ2-3,TRBV7-2,TGTGCCAGCAGCTTCCCTATTCGACTAGCGGGGGGCACAGATACGCAGTATTTT,CASSFPIRLAGGTDTQYF
-,many,TRBJ2-2,TRBV29-1,TGCAGCGTTTCAGGGACCGGGGAGCTGTTTTTT,CSVSGTGELFF
-,many,TRBJ2-7,TRBV20-1,TGCAGTGCTAGTTTATCCTACGAGCAGTACTTC,CSASLSYEQYF